One T cell receptor (beta chain) is described in this entry. The antigen is not known. TCRdb reprocessed the reads with MiXCR, giving one entry per CDR3 protein. The sample carries roughly 280,000 distinct CDR3 sequences, 20% to 25% recorded once. The entry originates in a study of T cell repertoires in cytomegalovirus infection. The wider study: CMV infection together with matching HLA type was indicated by public TCR beta signatures.

Here the sequenced sample was cultured PBMCs, taken from culture after CMV antigen stimulation. The TCR was taken from a human donor in good health (CMV status not recorded). Some clones in this sample may be carry-over from other donors' samples.

CDR3 protein: CASNIRGGETQYF. In nucleotides, the CDR3 is TGTGCCAGTAACATCCGGGGGGGAGAGACCCAGTACTTC. The rearrangement links TRBV19 to TRBJ2-5, with 8 bases fitting TRBD2. With 7 bases clipped from V and 4 bases from J, the junction kept 5 bases outside the gene matches. The CDR3 has 13 residues. Germline CDR1 is LNHDA and CDR2 is SQIVND (reference sequence).